This passage covers 6 T cell receptor beta chains from one sample sequenced in a study of regulatory T cells in long-lasting Graves disease. Documented time point: persistent/refractory GD, antithyroid drugs over 5 years with positive TRAb. PBMC RNA was the source of the TCR library. According to the study, TCR beta libraries were built with iRepertoire HTBI primers and CDR3-region Arm-PCR. TCRdb processed the multiplex PCR reads anew with MiXCR; each CDR3 protein has one entry. The sample gives more than 300,000 distinct CDR3 sequences, roughly a fifth of which show up once; roughly 27% is in the top ten. Sequenced material: peripheral blood mononuclear cells (PBMCs), taken when the disease was refractory, from a patient treated with antithyroid drugs. The receptors derive from a female donor with Graves disease.

This clonotype was detected ten times or more. V usage is TRBV12-3 or TRBV12-4 and J usage is TRBJ2-5, with D perhaps TRBD2 (6 bases). V shed 6 bases and J shed 5 bases, with 13 bases lying between them. This CDR3 comprises 13 residues. Written as DNA, the CDR3 is TGTGCCAGCAGCTCGACTAGGAGGGAGACCCAGTACTTC. Translating it yields CASSSTRRETQYF.

This clonotype appeared many times. The rearrangement links TRBV7-3 to TRBJ2-7, with D perhaps TRBD1 (5 bases). The CDR3 is 14 amino acids. Germline V lookup: CDR1 SGHTA, CDR2 FQGTGA. Trimming removed 1 base at V and 5 bases at J, with 12 bases between. The CDR3 nucleotides are TGTGCCAGCAGCTTAAATTCCGACAGCAACGAGCAGTACTTC. Translating it yields CASSLNSDSNEQYF.

This clonotype showed up many times. The genes are TRBV19 and TRBJ2-5, with D possibly called TRBD1 or TRBD2 (5 bases each). Germline loops: CDR1 LNHDA, CDR2 SQIVND (reference sequence). There are 14 residues in the CDR3. V dropped 3 bases and J dropped 4 bases, with 12 bases sitting between them. The CDR3 bases are TGTGCCAGTAGTATTGCGAGGGGCTCAGAGACCCAGTACTTC. The encoded protein is CASSIARGSETQYF.

This clonotype was picked up many times. The rearrangement links TRBV28 to TRBJ2-7; 16 positions match TRBD2. Losses at the gene ends were 6 bases for V and 3 bases for J; bases not matched to a gene: 11. Germline V CDR1 and CDR2: MDHEN, SYDVKM. The CDR3 loop spans 18 amino acids. CDR3 DNA: TGTGCCAGCAGCGGCCCGGGACTAGCGGGAGGGCCGTTCTACGAGCAGTACTTC. It is translated as CASSGPGLAGGPFYEQYF.

The rearrangement links TRBV3-1 to TRBJ2-4; a possible D gene is TRBD2 (6 bases). The length of the CDR3 is 16 residues. V lost 0 bases and J 0 bases, leaving 9 bases between the germline ends. Germline values: CDR1 LGHDT, CDR2 YNNKEL (reference sequence). The CDR3 DNA reads as TGTGCCAGCAGCCAAGAGGGACTCGGAGCCAAAAACATTCAGTACTTC. Encoded protein: CASSQEGLGAKNIQYF.

This chain joins TRBV20-1 and TRBJ2-7, with 12 bases matching TRBD1. The CDR3 extends over 20 amino acids. CDR1 and CDR2 from the germline V gene are DFQATT and SNEGSKA (reference sequence). V lost 2 bases and J lost 4; bases outside the gene matches: 21. The DNA of the CDR3 is TGCAGTGCTAGAAGAAACATACGGGACAGGGGGCTGTCGGGTGTGTACGAGCAGTACTTC. Translated, it gives CSARRNIRDRGLSGVYEQYF.